This is a list of T cell receptor beta chains from one sample in a study of Ad26.COV2.S vaccination and SARS-CoV-2 variants. Sequenced by immunoSEQ multiplex PCR; TCRdb stores in-frame clones only, minus some. The data contain about 370,000 clones, roughly nine tenths of them singletons. Source: peripheral blood, taken in a trial of Ad26.COV2.S vaccine versus placebo. The receptor set was obtained from a person between 18 and 65 years old who received the Ad26.COV2.S COVID-19 vaccine or a placebo. Each CDR3 is given with its conserved first and last residue. D genes are given only for firm matches. Expanded clones are given a class, and other clones once, few, many or no size at all.

>TRBJ2-7|TRBV5-5|TRBD2|.
TGTGCCAGCAGCACAAGTCCGGGACTAGCGCTTCCCTACGAGCAGTACTTC
CASSTSPGLALPYEQYF
>TRBJ2-1|TRBV2|TRBD2|.
TGTGCCAGCAGTGGGCCAGCGGGAGAACCTGAGCAGTTCTTC
CASSGPAGEPEQFF
>TRBJ2-4|TRBV10-3|.|.
TGTGCCATCAGTGAGTCGGGCGGGGTGAGGGAAAACATTCAGTACTTC
CAISESGGVRENIQYF
>TRBJ1-3|TRBV10-3|.|.
TGTGCCATCAGTTCTGGAAACACCATATATTTT
CAISSGNTIYF
>TRBJ1-1|TRBV3-1/TRBV3-2|.|.
TGTGCCAGCAGCCAAGGAATTGGGCCCTCCCCGAGGGAAGCTTTCTTT
CASSQGIGPSPREAFF
>TRBJ2-1|TRBV7-2|.|.
TGTGCCTCATCCCTGGGCCTGTCCAATGAGCAGTTCTTC
CASSLGLSNEQFF
>TRBJ2-7|TRBV5-1|TRBD1|.
TGCGCCAGCAGGCCTTGGGGTACTCGAGGACAGGGTTTGGACGAGCAGTACTTC
CASRPWGTRGQGLDEQYF
>TRBJ2-1|TRBV18|.|.
TGTGCCAGCTCACCTACCGACAATGAGCAGTTCTTC
CASSPTDNEQFF
>TRBJ2-3|TRBV11-3|TRBD1|.
TGTGCCAGCAGCTTATCGGGACAGGGCGCAGATACGCAGTATTTT
CASSLSGQGADTQYF
>TRBJ2-3|TRBV27|TRBD2|.
TGTGCCAGCAGTCGAGCGGGGGGGGGCACAGATACGCAGTATTTT
CASSRAGGGTDTQYF
>TRBJ2-5|TRBV18|.|.
TGTGCCAGCTCAGCAGTTGGGGAGACCCAGTACTTC
CASSAVGETQYF
>TRBJ2-1|TRBV19|TRBD2|.
TGTGCCAGTAGTTCAGGGTGGCTAGCGGGGGGGAATGAGCAGTTCTTC
CASSSGWLAGGNEQFF
>TRBJ2-1|TRBV7-2|TRBD2|.
TGTGCCAGCAGCTTAGTTGGGCGGGGGGTCCGAAATGAGCAGTTCTTC
CASSLVGRGVRNEQFF
>TRBJ1-2|TRBV9|.|few
TGTGCCAGCAGCGTAGCGGCAGACCCCAACTATGGCTACACCTTC
CASSVAADPNYGYTF
>TRBJ1-2|TRBV9|TRBD1|.
TGTGCCAGCAGCGTAGGCCCAGGGGGCATTGGATATGGCTACACCTTC
CASSVGPGGIGYGYTF
>TRBJ2-5|TRBV7-2|.|.
TGTGCCAGCGGCATTGCGGGGCTCCAAGAGACCCAGTACTTC
CASGIAGLQETQYF
>TRBJ1-5|TRBV30|TRBD1|.
TGTGCCTGGAGTAGGGGACAGGGTTATAGCAATCAGCCCCAGCATTTT
CAWSRGQGYSNQPQHF
>TRBJ1-2|TRBV30|.|.
TGTGCCTGGAGTGTAATCCTCGGGGTTAGTGACTATGGCTACACCTTC
CAWSVILGVSDYGYTF
>TRBJ2-4|TRBV6-5|.|.
TGTGCCAGCAGTTGGGGACACTCTCTAGCCAAAAACATTCAGTACTTC
CASSWGHSLAKNIQYF
>TRBJ2-2|TRBV5-5|.|.
TGTGCCAGCAGTCTGGCACTCGGGGAGCTGTTTTTT
CASSLALGELFF
>TRBJ1-1|TRBV6-1|TRBD1|.
TGTGCCACTCAACAGGGGTGGGGTAACACTGAAGCTTTCTTT
CATQQGWGNTEAFF
>TRBJ1-1|TRBV6-5|TRBD1|.
TGTGCCGGTGGGACAGGCATGAACACTGAAGCTTTCTTT
CAGGTGMNTEAFF
>TRBJ2-1|TRBV3-1/TRBV3-2|TRBD1|.
TGTGCCAGCAGCCTAGGACAGGGGTTATACAATGAGCAGTTCTTC
CASSLGQGLYNEQFF
>TRBJ2-1|TRBV7-8|.|.
TGTGCCAGCAGCCAAAGGGGAGGATCCTACAATGAGCAGTTCTTC
CASSQRGGSYNEQFF
>TRBJ1-1|TRBV19|.|.
TGTGCCAGTGGTTCCGGACAGCTCGTAGCTTTCTTT
CASGSGQLVAFF
>TRBJ1-1|TRBV7-9|.|.
TGTGCCAGCAGCTTAATTGGGTTCATGAACACTGAAGCTTTCTTT
CASSLIGFMNTEAFF
>TRBJ2-7|TRBV6-6|.|.
TGTGCCAGCAGTTATTTGGGAAGCACCTACGAGCAGTACTTC
CASSYLGSTYEQYF
>TRBJ2-7|TRBV5-8|.|.
TGTGCCAGCAGGCGATCAGGTGGCGAGCAGTACTTC
CASRRSGGEQYF
>TRBJ2-2|TRBV5-1|TRBD1|.
TGCGCCAGCAGCCATGGGACAGGGGGATCCGGGGAGCTGTTTTTT
CASSHGTGGSGELFF
>TRBJ2-5|TRBV11-2|TRBD2|once
TGTGCCAGCAGCCGTACCGGGACTAGCCTAGAGACCCAGTACTTC
CASSRTGTSLETQYF
>TRBJ2-5|TRBV3-1/TRBV3-2|.|.
TGTGCCAGCAGCCAAGAGCCCCCCGAGACCCAGTACTTC
CASSQEPPETQYF
>TRBJ2-5|TRBV6-6|.|.
TGTGCCAGCAGTTACAGGACCGAACCGGGGGCCCAGTACTTC
CASSYRTEPGAQYF
>TRBJ1-6|TRBV7-9|.|.
TGTGCCAGCAGAGGGGACAAACGAAATTCACCCCTCCACTTT
CASRGDKRNSPLHF
>TRBJ1-6|TRBV2|.|few
TGTGCCAGCAGTGAAGGGGGTGCTGGTTTTTCACCCCTCCACTTT
CASSEGGAGFSPLHF
>TRBJ1-2|TRBV6-2/TRBV6-3|.|.
TGTGCCAGCAGTTACGACCACGGCTATGGCTACACCTTC
CASSYDHGYGYTF
>TRBJ2-2|TRBV11-2|.|.
TGTGCCAGCAGCTTAGGGTCCCTCCGCGGTTTCGACACCGGGGAGCTGTTTTTT
CASSLGSLRGFDTGELFF
>TRBJ1-4|TRBV9|.|.
TGTGCCAGCAGCGTAGGAAGTGCAACTAATGAAAAACTGTTTTTT
CASSVGSATNEKLFF
>TRBJ1-1|TRBV4-1|.|.
TGCGCCAGCAGCCCGACACCCTACACTGAAGCTTTCTTT
CASSPTPYTEAFF
>TRBJ2-7|TRBV6-5|TRBD2|.
TGTGCCAGCAGTTCGAGCCTAGCGGGTTCCTACGAGCAGTACTTC
CASSSSLAGSYEQYF
>TRBJ2-7|TRBV27|.|.
TGTGCCAGCAGTTTAAGAGGTTCCTACGAGCAGTACTTC
CASSLRGSYEQYF
>TRBJ1-2|TRBV4-1|.|.
TGCGCCAGCAGCAACCCGTTCAGTTATGGCTACACCTTC
CASSNPFSYGYTF
>TRBJ2-1|TRBV10-1|.|.
TGCGCCAGCAGGAGTAACTACAATGAGCAGTTCTTC
CASRSNYNEQFF
>TRBJ1-1|TRBV6-1|.|.
TGTGCCAGCAGTGAAGCGACCGCAGGGTTTTTAGCATTCAACACTGAAGCTTTCTTT
CASSEATAGFLAFNTEAFF
>TRBJ1-4|TRBV19|.|.
TGTGCCAGTAGTGAGGGGCCGATCGGACTCAAGGAGGGTGAAAAACTGTTTTTT
CASSEGPIGLKEGEKLFF
>TRBJ1-4|TRBV7-2|TRBD1|.
TGTGCCAGCAGCCGGGGACAGGGACGCGAAAAACTGTTTTTT
CASSRGQGREKLFF
>TRBJ2-3|TRBV12-3/TRBV12-4|.|.
TGTGCCAGCAGTTTAGGCTTCACAGATACGCAGTATTTT
CASSLGFTDTQYF
>TRBJ2-2|TRBV2|TRBD2|.
TGTGCCAGCAGTGAGCGGCGCGGGGGGGCCGGGACCGGGGAGCTGTTTTTT
CASSERRGGAGTGELFF